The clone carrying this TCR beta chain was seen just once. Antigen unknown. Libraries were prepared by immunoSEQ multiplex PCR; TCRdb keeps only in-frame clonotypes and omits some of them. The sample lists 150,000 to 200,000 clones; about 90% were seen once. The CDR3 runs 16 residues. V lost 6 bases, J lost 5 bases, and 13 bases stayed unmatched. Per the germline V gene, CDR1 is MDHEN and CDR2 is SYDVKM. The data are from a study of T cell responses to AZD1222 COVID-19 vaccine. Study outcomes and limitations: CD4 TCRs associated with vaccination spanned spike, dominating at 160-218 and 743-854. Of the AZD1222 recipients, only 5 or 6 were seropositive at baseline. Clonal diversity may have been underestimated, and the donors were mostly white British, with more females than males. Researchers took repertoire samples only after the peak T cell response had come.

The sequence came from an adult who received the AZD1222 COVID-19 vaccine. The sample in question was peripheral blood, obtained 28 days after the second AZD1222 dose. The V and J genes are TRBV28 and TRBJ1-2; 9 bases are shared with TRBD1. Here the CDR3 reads CASRSTTGGLGYGYTF. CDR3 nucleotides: TGTGCCAGCAGGTCAACGACAGGGGGTTTAGGTTATGGCTACACCTTC.